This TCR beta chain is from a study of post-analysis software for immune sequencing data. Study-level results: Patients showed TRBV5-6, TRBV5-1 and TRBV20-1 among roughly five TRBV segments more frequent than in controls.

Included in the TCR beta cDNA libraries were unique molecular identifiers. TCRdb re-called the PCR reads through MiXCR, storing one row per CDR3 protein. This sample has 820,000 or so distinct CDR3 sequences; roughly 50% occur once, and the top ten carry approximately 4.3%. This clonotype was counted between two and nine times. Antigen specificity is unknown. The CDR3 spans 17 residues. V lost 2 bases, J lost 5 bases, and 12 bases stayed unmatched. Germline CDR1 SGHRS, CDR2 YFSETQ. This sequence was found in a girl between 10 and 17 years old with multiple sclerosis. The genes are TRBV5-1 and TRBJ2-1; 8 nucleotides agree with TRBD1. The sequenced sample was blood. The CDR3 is CASSLLVGTGGNNEQFF. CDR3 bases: TGCGCCAGCAGCTTATTGGTCGGCACAGGGGGTAACAATGAGCAGTTCTTC.